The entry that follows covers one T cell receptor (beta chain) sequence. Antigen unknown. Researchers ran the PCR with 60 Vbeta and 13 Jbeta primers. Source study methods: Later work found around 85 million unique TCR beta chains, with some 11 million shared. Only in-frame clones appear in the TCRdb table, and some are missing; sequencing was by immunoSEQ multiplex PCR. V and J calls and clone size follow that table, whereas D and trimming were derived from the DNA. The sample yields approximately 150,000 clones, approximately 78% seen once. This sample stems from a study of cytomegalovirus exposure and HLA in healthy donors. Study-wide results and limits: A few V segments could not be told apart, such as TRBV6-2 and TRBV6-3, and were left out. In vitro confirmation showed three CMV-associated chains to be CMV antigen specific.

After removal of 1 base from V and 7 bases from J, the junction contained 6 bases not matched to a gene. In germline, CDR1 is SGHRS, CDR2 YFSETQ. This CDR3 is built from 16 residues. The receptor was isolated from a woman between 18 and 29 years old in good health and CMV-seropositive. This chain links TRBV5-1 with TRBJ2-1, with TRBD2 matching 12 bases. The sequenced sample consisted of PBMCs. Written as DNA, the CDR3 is TGCGCCAGCAGCTTGTGGACTAGCGGGGCGGGGAATGAGCAGTTCTTC. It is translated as CASSLWTSGAGNEQFF. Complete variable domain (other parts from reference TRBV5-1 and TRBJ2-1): KAGVTQTPRYLIKTRGQQVTLSCSPISGHRSVSWYQQTPGQGLQFLFEYFSETQRNKGNFPGRFSGRQFSNSRSEMNVSTLELGDSALYLCASSLWTSGAGNEQFFGPGTRLTVL.